The 21 T cell receptor beta chains below were found in one sample sequenced in a study of T cell changes during pregnancy in multiple sclerosis. Libraries were prepared by immunoSEQ multiplex PCR; TCRdb keeps only in-frame clonotypes and omits some of them. The sample includes some 60,000 clones, 91% of them seen just once. Source: CD4+ T cells from peripheral blood mononuclear cells, taken in the first trimester of pregnancy. The receptors stem from a female donor with multiple sclerosis, enrolled in a pregnancy study.

This clone was seen once. The gene calls are TRBV19 and TRBJ1-6; D unresolved. CDR3 length equals 16 residues. The V end was cut by 3 bases, the J end by 0 bases, with 9 bases between. Germline loops: CDR1 LNHDA, CDR2 SQIVND (reference sequence). The CDR3 coding sequence is TGTGCCAGTAGTATCTTGGGGAGCTCCTATAATTCACCCCTCCACTTT. Its translation: CASSILGSSYNSPLHF.

V and J are TRBV4-2 and TRBJ2-3; maybe TRBD2 (6 bases). The V gene lost 1 base and the J gene lost 5 bases, with 16 bases spanning the gap. CDR3 length: 16 amino acids. Germline CDR1 reads LGHNA; CDR2 reads YNFKEQ. For the CDR3, the DNA is TGTGCCAGCAGCCAAGTGGGGGACTCGAGGGTAGATACGCAGTATTTT. This translates into CASSQVGDSRVDTQYF.

J is TRBJ1-2 and V is TRBV18; 11 bases agree with TRBD1. CDR1 is KGHSH, CDR2 LQKENI, per germline. The CDR3 runs 13 residues. V lost 3 bases and J lost 7; bases outside the gene matches: 1. CDR3: CASSPDRGLGYTF. The CDR3 nucleotides read TGTGCCAGCTCACCGGACAGGGGGCTTGGCTACACCTTC.

This clone occurred once. The chain recombines TRBV29-1 with TRBJ2-2; TRBD1 agrees at 7 bases. The CDR3 has 13 amino acids. The V and J ends lost 7 bases and 2 bases, in that order; junction bases with no gene match: 4. Germline V gene data show CDR1 as SQVTM and CDR2 as ANQGSEA. CDR3 loop: CSGRDSNTGELFF. CDR3 nucleotide sequence: TGCAGCGGCCGGGACAGCAACACCGGGGAGCTGTTTTTT.

The V call is TRBV18, the J call TRBJ2-7; D is possibly TRBD1 (7 bases). V was shortened by 3 bases and J by 6 bases, with 24 bases between the two germline ends. The CDR3 consists of 17 residues. The V gene's germline CDR1 is KGHSH and CDR2 LQKENI. The DNA for the CDR3 is TGTGCCAGCTCACCTAGACCTACGACAGGGACTGAGGGCGAGCAGTACTTC. Translated: CASSPRPTTGTEGEQYF.

CDR3 DNA sequence: TGCGCCAGCAGCCAAGAAGGACTAGCGGGGGCTTGGGGGGAGACCCAGTACTTC. Protein sequence: CASSQEGLAGAWGETQYF. The chain employs TRBV4-1 and TRBJ2-5; 13 positions match TRBD2. V shed 0 bases and J 5 bases; nucleotides not matched to a gene: 9. Germline loops: CDR1 MGHRA, CDR2 YSYEKL. The CDR3 covers 18 residues.

This clone has just one count. The J gene is TRBJ1-1, the V gene TRBV28; 9 bases fit TRBD1. The length of the CDR3 is 16 residues. CDR1 MDHEN and CDR2 SYDVKM come from the germline V gene. The junction had 9 bases not matched to a gene; V was cut back by 4 bases and J by 3 bases. The CDR3 coding sequence is TGTGCCAGCAGTTACCCCTTTGGACAGGGGTACACTGAAGCTTTCTTT. This translates into CASSYPFGQGYTEAFF.

CDR3 residues: CASSPQRTGVGGYTF. CDR3 DNA sequence: TGTGCCAGCAGCCCGCAGCGGACAGGGGTAGGAGGCTACACCTTC. The chain links TRBV6-5 to TRBJ1-2, with 9 bases lining up with TRBD1. Germline V gives CDR1 MNHEY, CDR2 SVGAGI. With V trimmed by 6 bases and J by 8 bases, 13 bases remained unmatched. This CDR3 contains 15 residues.

This clone was seen a handful of times. CDR3 nucleotides: TGTGCCAGCAGCTTGGGACAGGGGGTACCCCTCCACTTT. Residues: CASSLGQGVPLHF. The rearrangement joins TRBV7-9 to TRBJ1-6, with TRBD1 identical over 11 bases. The germline V gene encodes CDR1 SEHNR and CDR2 FQNEAQ (reference sequence). CDR3 size: 13 residues. J lost 12 bases, V lost 3 bases, and 1 base had no gene match.

The chain joins TRBV13 to TRBJ1-1; D is unclear. Trimming removed 3 bases from V and 6 bases from J, with 14 bases in between. This CDR3 spans 14 amino acids. In germline, CDR1 is PRHDT, CDR2 FYEKMQ (reference sequence). The CDR3 DNA is TGTGCCAGCAGCTTTAGGGAGTTACCGGCTGAAGCTTTCTTT. The encoded protein is CASSFRELPAEAFF. Based on the CDR3 plus reference TRBV13 and TRBJ1-1, the full variable domain is AAGVIQSPRHLIKEKRETATLKCYPIPRHDTVYWYQQGPGQDPQFLISFYEKMQSDKGSIPDRFSAQQFSDYHSELNMSSLELGDSALYFCASSFRELPAEAFFGQGTRLTVV.

The CDR3 DNA is TGTGCCAGCAGCTTCATCAGGGGGGACACTGAAGCTTTCTTT. Its protein is CASSFIRGDTEAFF. This sequence joins TRBV7-8 and TRBJ1-1; 7 bases map to TRBD1. The ends lost 3 bases at V and 3 bases at J; junction bases unmatched: 4. The CDR3 consists of 14 residues. Germline CDR1 and CDR2: SGHVS and FQNEAQ.

V and J are TRBV6-5 and TRBJ1-2; 9 bases fit TRBD1. Germline V gene lookup returns CDR1 MNHEY and CDR2 SVGAGI. V lost 4 bases to trimming and J lost 8 bases; unmatched junction nucleotides: 11. The CDR3 runs 15 residues. The CDR3, as DNA: TGTGCCAGCAGTTCGCCCGGGACAGGGAGTCGGGGCTACACCTTC. Its translation is CASSSPGTGSRGYTF.

The J gene is TRBJ2-2, the V gene TRBV27; TRBD1 matches at 8 bases. The length of the CDR3 is 16 residues. J was trimmed by 2 bases and V by 6 bases; bases with no gene match: 8. From germline, CDR1 is MNHEY and CDR2 SMNVEV (reference sequence). The CDR3 sequence is CASRTTGTGNTGELFF. In DNA, the CDR3 is TGTGCCAGCAGGACGACCGGGACAGGAAACACCGGGGAGCTGTTTTTT.

This clone was detected a few times. The V and J genes are TRBV5-1 and TRBJ1-5; D is unresolved. Trimming pared 4 bases from V and 5 bases from J, leaving 10 bases between. The CDR3 runs 13 residues. The germline V gene has CDR1 SGHRS and CDR2 YFSETQ. CDR3 protein: CASSADGDQPQHF. Here the CDR3 DNA reads TGCGCCAGCAGCGCGGACGGGGATCAGCCCCAGCATTTT. Filled out from reference TRBV5-1 and TRBJ1-5, the complete variable domain reads KAGVTQTPRYLIKTRGQQVTLSCSPISGHRSVSWYQQTPGQGLQFLFEYFSETQRNKGNFPGRFSGRQFSNSRSEMNVSTLELGDSALYLCASSADGDQPQHFGDGTRLSIL.

This clone showed up just once. This chain links TRBV7-2 with TRBJ2-1; D is undetermined. Per germline, CDR1 SGHTA and CDR2 FQGNSA. With 5 bases removed from V and 11 bases from J, the gap between germline ends came to 16 bases. This CDR3 is built from 13 residues. The CDR3 bases are TGTGCCAGCAGCCCCCTCGCCACTTCTAAGCAGTTCTTC. Translation gives CASSPLATSKQFF.

This clone occurred a few times. This sequence joins TRBV5-1 and TRBJ1-4; 7 bases map to TRBD1. The CDR3 runs to 13 residues. V lost 6 bases, J lost 7 bases, and 6 bases stayed unmatched. Germline CDR1 is SGHRS and CDR2 is YFSETQ. The CDR3 here is CASTYRGGEKLFF. In DNA form, the CDR3 reads TGCGCCAGCACCTACAGGGGTGGTGAAAAACTGTTTTTT.

The chain is built from TRBV12-2 and TRBJ2-2; the table names TRBD2, a call not compared with the DNA. TRBV12-2 corresponds to a pseudogene. This CDR3 has 20 residues. The CDR3 reads CASRLALVYRGSFHTGELFF. The CDR3 DNA is TGTGCAAGTCGCTTAGCTCTTGTTTATCGGGGGTCCTTCCACACCGGGGAGCTGTTTTTT.

The gene calls are TRBV5-5 and TRBJ1-1; D might be TRBD1 (6 bases). Trimming left V 1 base short and J 8 bases short, with 18 bases between. Germline V gene data show CDR1 as SGHKS and CDR2 as YYEKEE (reference sequence). This CDR3 is built from 15 residues. The CDR3 nucleotides are TGTGCCAGCAGCTTGTGGAAGGGAGGGGGGCCCGAAGCTTTCTTT. Protein product: CASSLWKGGGPEAFF.

This chain uses TRBV29-1 with TRBJ2-1, with TRBD2 matching over 7 bases. This CDR3 has 14 residues. V lost 4 bases to trimming and J lost 6 bases; unmatched junction nucleotides: 9. CDR1 is SQVTM, CDR2 ANQGSEA, per germline. CDR3: CSVGLALTLNEQFF. Here the CDR3 DNA reads TGCAGCGTTGGACTAGCCCTTACTCTCAATGAGCAGTTCTTC.

The rearrangement uses TRBV19 and TRBJ1-1, with TRBD1 matching over 8 bases. From germline, CDR1 is LNHDA and CDR2 SQIVND (reference sequence). Trimming cost V 4 bases and J 4 bases; bases outside gene matches: 2. CDR3 length: 13 residues. The CDR3 loop is CASSTDRGTEAFF. CDR3 DNA sequence: TGTGCCAGTAGTACCGACAGGGGCACTGAAGCTTTCTTT.

The V gene is TRBV4-3, the J gene TRBJ2-1, with 12 bases matching TRBD1. Germline assignment: CDR1 LGHNA and CDR2 YSLEER. The CDR3 has 15 amino acids. Trimming at V came to 5 bases and at J to 8 bases, leaving 7 bases not matched to a gene. The CDR3 sequence is CASSYGTGGMYEQFF. The CDR3 bases are TGCGCCAGCAGCTACGGGACAGGGGGCATGTATGAGCAGTTCTTC.